Following are 25 T cell receptor beta chains from one sample sequenced in a study of T-cell memory formation after mild COVID-19. MiXCR was run by TCRdb on the 5' RACE reads, yielding one entry per CDR3 protein. The sample consists of roughly 250,000 distinct CDR3 sequences, 16% of them appearing once. The sequenced material came from PBMCs or a T cell subset sorted from them (not recorded which). Receptors were obtained from a young man who had mild COVID-19 (a few samples of this study predate the infection). Cell type and time point are not known.

V and J are TRBV10-3 and TRBJ1-1; tentatively, D is TRBD1 (5 bases). Germline CDR1 and CDR2: ENHRY and SYGVKD. Trimming cost V 6 bases and J 5 bases, with 10 bases left between them. The CDR3 is made up of 12 amino acids. The CDR3 coding sequence is TGTGCCATCAGGCGGGAGGGGACTGAAGCTTTCTTT. Its protein is CAIRREGTEAFF.

V usage is TRBV5-1 and J usage is TRBJ2-1; the D call may be TRBD1 or TRBD2 (6 bases each). Germline V gene data show CDR1 as SGHRS and CDR2 as YFSETQ. The CDR3 loop spans 17 amino acids. The V end was cut by 1 base, the J end by 4 bases, with 18 bases between. The CDR3 DNA reads as TGCGCCAGCAGCTTGAGGCCGGGGGCGGGTCAATACAATGAGCAGTTCTTC. Translation gives CASSLRPGAGQYNEQFF. Complete variable domain (other parts from reference TRBV5-1 and TRBJ2-1): KAGVTQTPRYLIKTRGQQVTLSCSPISGHRSVSWYQQTPGQGLQFLFEYFSETQRNKGNFPGRFSGRQFSNSRSEMNVSTLELGDSALYLCASSLRPGAGQYNEQFFGPGTRLTVL.

The chain links TRBV15 to TRBJ2-4; D possibly corresponds to TRBD2 (6 bases). Between the trimmed V and J ends, which lost 2 bases and 6 bases, there was a span of 14 bases. CDR1 is LNHNV, CDR2 YYDKDF, per germline (reference sequence). CDR3 length: 15 amino acids. CDR3 DNA sequence: TGTGCCACCAGCAGATCCCTGGGGGAGGTAAACATTCAGTACTTC. Translating it yields CATSRSLGEVNIQYF.

The chain couples TRBV5-1 to TRBJ2-3; tentatively, D is TRBD2 (5 bases). V was cut by 4 bases and J by 0 bases, with 12 bases left in between. The CDR3 totals 15 residues. CDR1 SGHRS and CDR2 YFSETQ come from the germline V gene. The DNA for the CDR3 is TGCGCCAGCAGCCCCCCCGGGGTAAGCACAGATACGCAGTATTTT. Translation gives CASSPPGVSTDTQYF.

V gene TRBV7-9 combines with J gene TRBJ2-5; 8 bases align to TRBD1. Germline CDR1 SEHNR, CDR2 FQNEAQ (reference sequence). V gave up 5 bases and J gave up 4 bases; unmatched junction bases: 3. CDR3 size: 13 residues. CDR3 DNA: TGTGCCAGCAGCGGGGGGACAGGAGAGACCCAGTACTTC. As protein: CASSGGTGETQYF.

This clonotype was seen ten or more times. The gene calls are TRBV18 and TRBJ2-7, with TRBD2 matching 12 bases. V shed 2 bases and J 2 bases; nucleotides not matched to a gene: 4. From germline, CDR1 is KGHSH and CDR2 LQKENI. The CDR3 totals 16 residues. CDR3 coding DNA: TGTGCCAGCTCACCAAAACTAGCGGGGGGAGCCTACGAGCAGTACTTC. This gives the protein CASSPKLAGGAYEQYF.

Note on this clonotype: At one end, the junction sequence differs from germline, possibly due to a read error. The chain recombines TRBV10-3 with TRBJ1-1; D perhaps matches TRBD1 (6 bases). This CDR3 spans 13 amino acids. Germline-derived CDR1 and CDR2 are ENHRY and SYGVKD. This CDR3 reads CAINPDRNSEAFF. The CDR3, as DNA: TGTGCCATCAACCCCGACAGGAACAGTGAAGCTTTCTTT.

This clonotype came up many times. This sequence joins TRBV2 and TRBJ2-7, with D hard to call. The CDR3 covers 11 residues. V shed 3 bases and J shed 6 bases, with 6 bases lying between them. Germline CDR1 is SNHLY and CDR2 is FYNNEI. The CDR3 nucleotides read TGTGCCAGCAGTGAGGCCAGCGAGCAGTACTTC. It is translated as CASSEASEQYF.

At least ten counts were recorded for this clonotype. The V gene is TRBV15, the J gene TRBJ2-1, with 11 bases fitting TRBD1. Germline loops: CDR1 LNHNV, CDR2 YYDKDF (reference sequence). V was clipped by 2 bases and J by 6 bases; unmatched bases: 3. CDR3 size: 15 residues. DNA for the CDR3: TGTGCCACCAGCAGACCGGGACAGGGGGTCAATGAGCAGTTCTTC. As protein: CATSRPGQGVNEQFF. The variable domain in full, with the rest retrieved from reference TRBV15 and TRBJ2-1, is DAMVIQNPRYQVTQFGKPVTLSCSQTLNHNVMYWYQQKSSQAPKLLFHYYDKDFNNEADTPDNFQSRRPNTSFCFLDIRSPGLGDTAMYLCATSRPGQGVNEQFFGPGTRLTVL.

The chain uses TRBV20-1 and TRBJ2-1; the match to TRBD2 covers 9 bases. The trim removed 1 base at V and 0 bases at J, leaving 4 bases unmatched. This CDR3 comprises 16 residues. In germline, CDR1 is DFQATT, CDR2 SNEGSKA (reference sequence). This chain's CDR3 is CSARGSGGNSYNEQFF. The CDR3 nucleotides read TGCAGTGCTAGAGGAAGCGGGGGGAACTCCTACAATGAGCAGTTCTTC.

There are a few counts of this clonotype. The chain links TRBV5-1 to TRBJ2-3; D unclear. This CDR3 is 13 amino acids long. V was cut by 1 base and J by 4 bases, with 7 bases left in between. CDR1 is SGHRS and CDR2 is YFSETQ in the germline V gene. The CDR3 region has the DNA TGCGCCAGCAGCTTGTCCAGACCAGATACGCAGTATTTT. It specifies CASSLSRPDTQYF.

This clonotype has just a few counts. The CDR3 loop reads CASRPSRVYNEQFF. The DNA for the CDR3 is TGTGCCAGCAGACCTTCCAGAGTTTACAATGAGCAGTTCTTC. This rearrangement joins TRBV12-3 or TRBV12-4 to TRBJ2-1; D is unresolved. This CDR3 spans 14 amino acids. The V end was cut by 6 bases, the J end by 4 bases, with 13 bases between.

This clonotype has more than one count but fewer than ten. This rearrangement joins TRBV7-2 to TRBJ2-3; TRBD1 matches at 7 bases. Trimming at V came to 7 bases and at J to 5 bases, leaving 18 bases not matched to a gene. There are 17 residues in the CDR3. CDR1 and CDR2 from the germline V gene are SGHTA and FQGNSA. The CDR3 coding sequence is TGTGCCAGCACCCGTGGGTCAGGGGGATATTCAATAGATACGCAGTATTTT. Translating gives CASTRGSGGYSIDTQYF.

The V gene is TRBV28, the J gene TRBJ2-3, with a tentative D call TRBD1 (5 bases). Trimming cost V 6 bases and J 4 bases, with 17 bases left between them. The CDR3 length is 15 residues. Germline CDR1 MDHEN, CDR2 SYDVKM. CDR3 in amino acids: CASRSREGAADTQYF. In nucleotides, the CDR3 is TGTGCCAGCAGAAGCAGGGAAGGGGCAGCAGATACGCAGTATTTT. The entire variable domain, with the rest obtained from reference TRBV28 and TRBJ2-3, is as follows: DVKVTQSSRYLVKRTGEKVFLECVQDMDHENMFWYRQDPGLGLRLIYFSYDVKMKEKGDIPEGYSVSREKKERFSLILESASTNQTSMYLCASRSREGAADTQYFGPGTRLTVL.

The rearrangement uses TRBV6-2 or TRBV6-3 and TRBJ1-4; D gene ambiguous. Trimming removed 0 bases from V and 8 bases from J, with 13 bases in between. The V gene's germline CDR1 is MNHEY and CDR2 SVGEGT. This CDR3 has 15 residues. CDR3 sequence (DNA): TGTGCCAGCAGTTACTCGATGCGGGCCCCCGAAAAACTGTTTTTT. Protein: CASSYSMRAPEKLFF.

V usage is TRBV12-3 or TRBV12-4 and J usage is TRBJ2-2; 10 bases are shared with TRBD1. J was trimmed by 6 bases and V by 3 bases; bases with no gene match: 1. This CDR3 spans 14 amino acids. The DNA of the CDR3 is TGTGCCAGCAGTTTGGGACAGGGGTCCGGGGAGCTGTTTTTT. This gives the protein CASSLGQGSGELFF.

With respect to this clonotype: This may arise from a read error, as a much more abundant clone is one base away. The genes are TRBV9 and TRBJ2-1, with 7 bases aligning to TRBD2. Germline CDR1 SGDLS, CDR2 YYNGEE. The V gene end was trimmed by 0 bases and the J gene end by 0 bases; junction bases not matched to a gene: 0. There are 15 residues in the CDR3. CDR3 residues: CASSVGGGSYNEQFF. The CDR3 DNA follows: TGTGCCAGCAGCGTAGGGGGGGGCTCCTACAATGAGCAGTTCTTC.

This CDR3 is CASRPPGAHYGYTF. The CDR3 bases are TGTGCCAGTAGGCCTCCAGGGGCCCACTATGGCTACACCTTC. The chain is built from TRBV19 and TRBJ1-2; D possibly corresponds to TRBD1 (6 bases). Germline loops: CDR1 LNHDA, CDR2 SQIVND (reference sequence). The CDR3 is 14 residues long. Trimming took off 6 bases at V and 3 bases at J, with 14 bases between the two ends.

The rearrangement uses TRBV11-2 and TRBJ2-5, with D unclear. Trimming pared 6 bases from V and 1 base from J, leaving 9 bases between. The CDR3 has 13 residues. From germline, CDR1 is SGHAT and CDR2 FQNNGV. In DNA form, the CDR3 reads TGTGCCAGCAGGCCGACCTCCCAAGAGACCCAGTACTTC. Encoded protein: CASRPTSQETQYF.

The chain has TRBV7-2 and TRBJ1-2, with 9 nucleotides matching TRBD1. CDR1 is SGHTA and CDR2 is FQGNSA in the germline V gene. The CDR3 sequence is 15 residues long. Trimming at V came to 2 bases and at J to 0 bases, leaving 1 base not matched to a gene. The CDR3 DNA reads TGTGCCAGCAGCTTAAGGACAGGGGCTAACTATGGCTACACCTTC. Translating it yields CASSLRTGANYGYTF.

As DNA, the CDR3 is TGTGCCACCTCTTCCACGAGCGACCGGTCGGAGACCCAGTACTTC. Amino acids: CATSSTSDRSETQYF. The rearrangement joins TRBV24-1 to TRBJ2-5; D uncertain. This CDR3 spans 15 amino acids. Germline V gives CDR1 KGHDR, CDR2 SFDVKD. V shed 9 bases and J shed 5 bases, with 21 bases lying between them.

The table lists this clonotype with a few counts. This clone may be a read error of a much larger clone one base away. In this CDR3 the conserved last residue, phenylalanine or tryptophan, is missing, so a read error is likely. V gene TRBV5-4 combines with J gene TRBJ2-5, with D perhaps given as TRBD1 or TRBD2 (6 bases each). The germline V gene has CDR1 SGHNT and CDR2 YYREEE (reference sequence). CDR3 size: 11 residues. V was clipped by 8 bases and J by 5 bases, with 10 bases between them. The CDR3 region is CASKGGETQYY. The CDR3 DNA follows: TGTGCCAGTAAAGGGGGGGAGACCCAGTACTAC.

In its sample, this clonotype was seen a few times. The J gene is TRBJ1-2, the V gene TRBV12-3 or TRBV12-4; D unclear. V was trimmed by 0 bases and J by 8 bases, leaving 16 bases between them. There are 15 residues in the CDR3. The CDR3 DNA follows: TGTGCCAGCAGTTTAGCAGAGATAAGTAGTTCCGGCTACACCTTC. It codes for CASSLAEISSSGYTF.

The rearrangement uses TRBV7-2 and TRBJ2-3; D is possibly TRBD1 or TRBD2 (5 bases each). Per the germline V gene, CDR1 is SGHTA and CDR2 is FQGNSA. Trimming stripped 4 bases from V and 6 bases from J, with 17 bases between. The CDR3 has 15 amino acids. The CDR3 DNA sequence: TGTGCCAGCAGCTGGACAACGGGGATTGGCGATACGCAGTATTTT. Residues: CASSWTTGIGDTQYF.

This clonotype was counted between two and nine times. The rearrangement links TRBV3-1 to TRBJ1-1, with 7 positions matching TRBD1. Germline CDR1 reads LGHDT; CDR2 reads YNNKEL (reference sequence). V lost 4 bases and J lost 10; bases outside the gene matches: 18. The CDR3 sequence is 16 residues long. DNA of the CDR3: TGTGCCAGCAGCCTCTCCCCGTCGACAGGGTTGGGATTAGCTTTCTTT. Translating it yields CASSLSPSTGLGLAFF.